The rows below give T cell receptor beta chains drawn from one sample of a study of control samples from healthy donors and cancer patients. Measured with immunoSEQ multiplex PCR; TCRdb has only the in-frame clones, and not every one. The data hold 25,000 to 30,000 clones, with more than 75% observed a single time. The sample was PBMCs. These receptors all come from a woman aged 40 to 50 with lung cancer. The CDR3 runs from the conserved cysteine through the conserved F or W. D genes are given only for firm matches. Not every row has a clone size; where given, it reads once, few, many or a size class.

. TRBJ2-3 TRBV12-5 . CASGLVRQGSSDTQYF TGTGCTAGTGGTTTGGTACGTCAGGGGTCCAGCGATACGCAGTATTTT
TRBD2 TRBJ2-1 TRBV19 . CASSMYVSPTSGAYNEQFF TGTGCCAGTAGTATGTACGTATCCCCTACTAGCGGCGCTTACAATGAGCAGTTCTTC
. TRBJ1-1 TRBV19 . CASSIGGWAEAFF TGTGCCAGTAGTATAGGGGGGTGGGCTGAAGCTTTCTTT
. TRBJ1-6 TRBV19 once CASSIASNNSPLHF TGTGCCAGTAGTATAGCCTCAAATAATTCACCCCTCCACTTT
. TRBJ2-5 TRBV11-2 . CASSTGYQETQYF TGTGCCAGCAGTACAGGGTACCAAGAGACCCAGTACTTC
. TRBJ2-1 TRBV4-2 . CASSQAPGSYNEQFF TGTGCCAGCAGCCAAGCCCCGGGGTCCTACAATGAGCAGTTCTTC
. TRBJ2-2 TRBV11-3 . CASSFKPNTGELFF TGTGCCAGCAGCTTTAAGCCGAACACCGGGGAGCTGTTTTTT
. TRBJ2-3 TRBV5-1 . CASSLISGVTDTQYF TGCGCCAGCAGCTTGATAAGCGGAGTCACAGATACGCAGTATTTT
. TRBJ1-1 TRBV27 . CASSAVGAARTEAFF TGTGCCAGCTCCGCTGTTGGGGCGGCGAGGACTGAAGCTTTCTTT
TRBD2 TRBJ2-7 TRBV4-1 . CASSPGRGSIEQYF TGCGCCAGCAGCCCAGGGCGGGGGAGTATAGAGCAGTACTTC
TRBD1 TRBJ1-2 TRBV20-1 once CSAGQGKGYTF TGCAGCGCGGGACAGGGGAAAGGCTACACCTTC
TRBD2 TRBJ2-3 TRBV5-1 . CASSLGFSGGQDTQYF TGCGCCAGCAGCTTGGGATTCAGCGGGGGGCAAGATACGCAGTATTTT
TRBD1 TRBJ2-7 TRBV30 . CAWSVASGQGIYEQYF TGTGCCTGGAGTGTAGCGTCCGGACAGGGGATATACGAGCAGTACTTC
TRBD1 TRBJ1-2 TRBV5-1 once CASRQGTVGNYGYTF TGCGCCAGCAGGCAGGGGACAGTAGGAAACTATGGCTACACCTTC
. TRBJ1-2 TRBV7-9 . CASSPLGANYGYTF TGTGCCAGCAGCCCCCTGGGGGCTAACTATGGCTACACCTTC
. TRBJ1-1 TRBV14 . CASSQNWGTEAFF TGTGCCAGCAGCCAAAACTGGGGTACTGAAGCTTTCTTT
TRBD2 TRBJ2-7 TRBV30 . CAWSGLAGGSYEQYF TGTGCCTGGAGTGGTTTAGCGGGGGGATCCTACGAGCAGTACTTC
TRBD2 TRBJ2-7 TRBV12-3/TRBV12-4 . CASTRGGTSGQYF TGTGCCAGCACGCGCGGGGGGACCTCCGGGCAGTACTTC
TRBD1 TRBJ1-6 TRBV7-3 . CASSLGTGGSPLHF TGTGCCAGCAGCTTAGGGACAGGGGGATCACCCCTCCACTTT
TRBD2 TRBJ2-5 TRBV3-1/TRBV3-2 . CASSSGGGWRETQYF TGTGCCAGCAGTAGCGGGGGAGGTTGGAGGGAGACCCAGTACTTC
. TRBJ2-7 TRBV6-2/TRBV6-3 . CASSYSVSYEQYF TGTGCCAGCAGTTACTCAGTCTCCTACGAGCAGTACTTC
. TRBJ1-1 TRBV6-2/TRBV6-3 . CASSYSFGDTEAFF TGTGCCAGCAGTTACTCCTTTGGTGACACTGAAGCTTTCTTT
TRBD1 TRBJ1-6 TRBV16 . CASTGTGVRSPLHF TGTGCCAGCACCGGGACAGGGGTACGGTCACCCCTCCACTTT
. TRBJ1-1 TRBV3-1/TRBV3-2 . CASSQTPAIEAFF TGTGCCAGCAGCCAAACACCGGCGATTGAAGCTTTCTTT
. TRBJ1-2 TRBV27 . CASSSYGGNYGYTF TGTGCCAGCAGTTCATATGGGGGAAACTATGGCTACACCTTC
. TRBJ1-4 TRBV11-2 few CASSLNGRNEKLFF TGTGCCAGCAGCTTAAACGGCAGGAATGAAAAACTGTTTTTT